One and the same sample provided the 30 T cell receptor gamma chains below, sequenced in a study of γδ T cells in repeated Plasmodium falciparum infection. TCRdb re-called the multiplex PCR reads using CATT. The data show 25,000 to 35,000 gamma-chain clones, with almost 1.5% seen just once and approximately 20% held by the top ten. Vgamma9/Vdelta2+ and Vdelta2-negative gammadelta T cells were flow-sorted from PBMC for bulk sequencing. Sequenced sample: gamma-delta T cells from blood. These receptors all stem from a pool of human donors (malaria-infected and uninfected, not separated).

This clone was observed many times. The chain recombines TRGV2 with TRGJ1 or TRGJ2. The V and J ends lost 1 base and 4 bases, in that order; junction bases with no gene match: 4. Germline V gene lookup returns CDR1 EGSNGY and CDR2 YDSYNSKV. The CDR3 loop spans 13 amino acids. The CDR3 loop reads CATWDGVYYKKLF. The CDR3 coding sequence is TGTGCCACCTGGGACGGTGTGTATTATAAGAAACTCTTT.

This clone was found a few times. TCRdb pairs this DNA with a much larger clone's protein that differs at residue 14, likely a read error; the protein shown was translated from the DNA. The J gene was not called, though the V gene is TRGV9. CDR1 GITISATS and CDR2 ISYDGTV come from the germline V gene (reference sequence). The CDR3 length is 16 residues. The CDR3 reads CALWREGELGKKIEVF. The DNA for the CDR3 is TGTGCCTTGTGGCGTGAGGGAGAGTTGGGCAAAAAAATCGAGGTATTT.

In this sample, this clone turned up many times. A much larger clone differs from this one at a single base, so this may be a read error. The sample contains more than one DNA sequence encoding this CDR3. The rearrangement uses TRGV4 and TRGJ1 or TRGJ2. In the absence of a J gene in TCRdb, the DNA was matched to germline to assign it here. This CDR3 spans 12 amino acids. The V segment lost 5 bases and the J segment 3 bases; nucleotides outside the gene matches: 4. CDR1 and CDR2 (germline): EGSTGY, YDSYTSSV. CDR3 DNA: TGTGCCACCTGGGTTCGTTATTATAAGAAACTCTTT. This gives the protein CATWVRYYKKLF.

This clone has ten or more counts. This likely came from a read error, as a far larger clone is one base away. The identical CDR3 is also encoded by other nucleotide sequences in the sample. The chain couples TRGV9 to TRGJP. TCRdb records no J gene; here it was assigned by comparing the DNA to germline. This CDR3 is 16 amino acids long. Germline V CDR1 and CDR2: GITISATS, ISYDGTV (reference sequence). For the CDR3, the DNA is TGTGCCCTGTGGGAGGCTAAGGAGTTGGGCAAAAAAATCAAGGTATTT. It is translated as CALWEAKELGKKIKVF.

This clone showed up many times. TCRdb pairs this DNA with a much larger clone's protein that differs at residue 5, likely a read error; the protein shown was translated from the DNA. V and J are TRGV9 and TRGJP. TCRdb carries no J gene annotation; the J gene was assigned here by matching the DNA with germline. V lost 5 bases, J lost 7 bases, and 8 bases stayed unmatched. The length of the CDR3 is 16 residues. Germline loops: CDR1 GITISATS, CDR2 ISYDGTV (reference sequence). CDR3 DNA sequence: TGTGCCTTGTGGGGAGGCCGGGAGTTGGGCAAAAAAATCAAGGTATTT. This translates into CALWGGRELGKKIKVF.

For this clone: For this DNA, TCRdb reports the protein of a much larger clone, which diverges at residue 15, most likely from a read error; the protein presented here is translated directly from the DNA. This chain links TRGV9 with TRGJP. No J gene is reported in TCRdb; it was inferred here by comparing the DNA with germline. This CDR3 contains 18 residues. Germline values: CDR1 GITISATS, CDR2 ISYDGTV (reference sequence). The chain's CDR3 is CALWEDNKGELGKKSKVF. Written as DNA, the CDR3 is TGTGCCTTGTGGGAGGACAATAAGGGGGAGTTGGGCAAAAAAAGCAAGGTATTT.

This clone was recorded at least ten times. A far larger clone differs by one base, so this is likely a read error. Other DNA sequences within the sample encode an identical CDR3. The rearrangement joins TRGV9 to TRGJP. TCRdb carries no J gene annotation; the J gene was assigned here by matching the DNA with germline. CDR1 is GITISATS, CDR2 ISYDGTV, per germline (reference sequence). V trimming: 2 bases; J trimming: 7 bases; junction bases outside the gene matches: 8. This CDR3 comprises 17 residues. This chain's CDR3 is CALWEGTQELGKKIKVF. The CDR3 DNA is TGTGCCTTGTGGGAGGGGACCCAGGAGTTGGGCAAAAAAATCAAGGTATTT.

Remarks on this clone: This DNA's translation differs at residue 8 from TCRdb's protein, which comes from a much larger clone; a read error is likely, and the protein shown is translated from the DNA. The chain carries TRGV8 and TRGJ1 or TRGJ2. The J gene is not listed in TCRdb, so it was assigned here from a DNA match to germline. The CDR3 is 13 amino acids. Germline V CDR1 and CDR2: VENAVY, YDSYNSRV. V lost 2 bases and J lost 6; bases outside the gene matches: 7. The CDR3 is CATWDIGCYKKLF. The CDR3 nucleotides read TGTGCCACCTGGGATATCGGTTGTTATAAGAAACTCTTT.

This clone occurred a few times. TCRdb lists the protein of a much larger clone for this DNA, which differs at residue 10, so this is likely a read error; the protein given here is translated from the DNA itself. Here the CDR3 DNA reads TGTGCCTTGTGGGAGAAGCTGGGCAAAGAAATCAAGGTATTT. Amino acids: CALWEKLGKEIKVF. The chain recombines TRGV9 with TRGJP. The J gene, missing from TCRdb, was assigned here through DNA to germline matching. Germline CDR1 reads GITISATS; CDR2 reads ISYDGTV (reference sequence). This CDR3 is built from 14 residues.

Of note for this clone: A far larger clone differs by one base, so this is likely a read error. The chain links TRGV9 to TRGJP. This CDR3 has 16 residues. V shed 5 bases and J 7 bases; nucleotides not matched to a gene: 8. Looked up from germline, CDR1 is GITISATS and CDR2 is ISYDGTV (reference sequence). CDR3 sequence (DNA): TGTGCCTTGTGGGGGCCTCAGGAGTTGGGCAAAAAAATCAAGGTATTT. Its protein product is CALWGPQELGKKIKVF.

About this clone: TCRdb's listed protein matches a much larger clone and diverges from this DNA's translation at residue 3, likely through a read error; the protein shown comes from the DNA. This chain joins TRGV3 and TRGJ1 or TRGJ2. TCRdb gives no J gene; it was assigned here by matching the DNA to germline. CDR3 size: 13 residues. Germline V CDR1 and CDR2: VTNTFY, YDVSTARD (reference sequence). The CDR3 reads CAPWDRLGEKKLF. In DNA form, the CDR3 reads TGTGCCCCCTGGGACAGGCTGGGTGAGAAGAAACTCTTT.

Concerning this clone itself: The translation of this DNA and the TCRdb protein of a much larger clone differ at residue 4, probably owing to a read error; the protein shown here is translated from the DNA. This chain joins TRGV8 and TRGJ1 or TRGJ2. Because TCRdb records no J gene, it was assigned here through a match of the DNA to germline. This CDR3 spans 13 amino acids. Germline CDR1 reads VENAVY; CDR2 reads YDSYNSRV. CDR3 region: CATRDPPYYKKLF. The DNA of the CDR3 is TGTGCCACCCGGGATCCTCCTTATTATAAGAAACTCTTT.

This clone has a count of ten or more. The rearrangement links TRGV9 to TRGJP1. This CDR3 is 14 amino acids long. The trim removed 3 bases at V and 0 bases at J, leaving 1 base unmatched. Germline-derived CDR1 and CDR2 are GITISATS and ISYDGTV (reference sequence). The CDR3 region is CALWEHTTGWFKIF. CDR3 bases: TGTGCCTTGTGGGAGCATACCACTGGTTGGTTCAAGATATTT.

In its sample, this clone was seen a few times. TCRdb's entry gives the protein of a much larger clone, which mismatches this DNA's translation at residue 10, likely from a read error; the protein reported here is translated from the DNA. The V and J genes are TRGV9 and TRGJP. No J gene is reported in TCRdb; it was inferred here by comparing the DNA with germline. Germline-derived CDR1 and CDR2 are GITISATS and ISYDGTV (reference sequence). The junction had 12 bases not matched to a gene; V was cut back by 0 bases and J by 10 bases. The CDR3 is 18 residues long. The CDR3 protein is CALWEVQSTILGKKIKVF. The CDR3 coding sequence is TGTGCCTTGTGGGAGGTGCAGTCTACGATTTTGGGCAAAAAAATCAAGGTATTT.

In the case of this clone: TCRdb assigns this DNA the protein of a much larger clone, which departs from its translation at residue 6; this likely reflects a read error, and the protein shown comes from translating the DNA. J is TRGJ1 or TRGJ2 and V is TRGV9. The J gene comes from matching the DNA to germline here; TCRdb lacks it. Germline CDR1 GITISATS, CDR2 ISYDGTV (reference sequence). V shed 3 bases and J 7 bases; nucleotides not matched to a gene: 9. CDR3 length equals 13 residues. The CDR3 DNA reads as TGTGCCTTGTGGGAGATGCGGTTCTATAAGAAACTCTTT. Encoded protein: CALWEMRFYKKLF.

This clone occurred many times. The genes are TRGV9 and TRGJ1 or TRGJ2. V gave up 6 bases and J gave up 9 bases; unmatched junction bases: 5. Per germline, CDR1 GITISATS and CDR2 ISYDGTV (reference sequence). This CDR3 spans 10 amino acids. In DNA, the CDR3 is TGTGCCTTGTGGACGTTTAAGAAACTCTTT. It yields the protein CALWTFKKLF.

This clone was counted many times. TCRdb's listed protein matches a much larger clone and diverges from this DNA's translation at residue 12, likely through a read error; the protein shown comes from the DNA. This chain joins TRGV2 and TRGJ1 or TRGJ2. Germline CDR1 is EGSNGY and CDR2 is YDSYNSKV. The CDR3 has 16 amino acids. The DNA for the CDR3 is TGTGCCACCTGGGACGGAATCCTTCCGAATTATCATAAGAAACTCTTT. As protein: CATWDGILPNYHKKLF.

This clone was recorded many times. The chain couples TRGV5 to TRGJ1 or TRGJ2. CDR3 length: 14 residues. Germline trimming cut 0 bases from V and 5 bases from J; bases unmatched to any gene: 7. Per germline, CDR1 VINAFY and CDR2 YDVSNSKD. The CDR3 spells CATWDRPIDYKKLF. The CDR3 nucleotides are TGTGCCACCTGGGACAGGCCGATTGATTATAAGAAACTCTTT.

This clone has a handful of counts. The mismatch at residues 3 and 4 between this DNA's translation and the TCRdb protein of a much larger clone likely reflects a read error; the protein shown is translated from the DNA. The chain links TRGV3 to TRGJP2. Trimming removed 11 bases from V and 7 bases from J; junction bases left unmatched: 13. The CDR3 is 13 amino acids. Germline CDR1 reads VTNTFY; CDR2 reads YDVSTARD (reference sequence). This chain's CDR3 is CAIRDLIDWIKTF. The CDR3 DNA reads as TGTGCCATCCGGGACCTGATTGATTGGATCAAGACGTTT.

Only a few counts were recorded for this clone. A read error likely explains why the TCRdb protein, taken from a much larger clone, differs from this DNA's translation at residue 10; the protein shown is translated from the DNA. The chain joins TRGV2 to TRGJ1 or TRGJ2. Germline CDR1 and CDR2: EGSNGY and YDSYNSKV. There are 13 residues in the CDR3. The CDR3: CATWDGMGYNKLF. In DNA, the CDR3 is TGTGCCACCTGGGACGGGATGGGTTATAATAAACTCTTT.

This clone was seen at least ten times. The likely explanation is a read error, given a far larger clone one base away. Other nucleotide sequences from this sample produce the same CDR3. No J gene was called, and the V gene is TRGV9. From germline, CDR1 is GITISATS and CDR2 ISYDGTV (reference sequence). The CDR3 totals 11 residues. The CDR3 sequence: CALGGDWIKTF. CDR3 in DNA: TGTGCCTTGGGGGGTGATTGGATTAAGACGTTT.

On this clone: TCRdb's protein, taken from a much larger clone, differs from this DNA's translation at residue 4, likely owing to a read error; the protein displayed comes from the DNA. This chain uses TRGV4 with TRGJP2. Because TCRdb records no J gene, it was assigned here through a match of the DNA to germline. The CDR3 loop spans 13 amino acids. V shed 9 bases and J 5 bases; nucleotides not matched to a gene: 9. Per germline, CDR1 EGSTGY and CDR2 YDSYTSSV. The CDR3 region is CATRALSDWIKTF. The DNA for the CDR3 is TGTGCCACCCGGGCGCTGAGTGATTGGATCAAGACGTTT.

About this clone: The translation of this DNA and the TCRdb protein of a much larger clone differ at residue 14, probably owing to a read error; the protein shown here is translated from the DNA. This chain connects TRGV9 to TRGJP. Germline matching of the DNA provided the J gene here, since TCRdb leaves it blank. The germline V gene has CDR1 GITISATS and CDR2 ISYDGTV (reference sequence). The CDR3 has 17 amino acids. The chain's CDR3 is CALWEVTDELGKKVKVF. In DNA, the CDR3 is TGTGCCTTGTGGGAGGTCACGGATGAGTTGGGCAAAAAAGTCAAGGTATTT.

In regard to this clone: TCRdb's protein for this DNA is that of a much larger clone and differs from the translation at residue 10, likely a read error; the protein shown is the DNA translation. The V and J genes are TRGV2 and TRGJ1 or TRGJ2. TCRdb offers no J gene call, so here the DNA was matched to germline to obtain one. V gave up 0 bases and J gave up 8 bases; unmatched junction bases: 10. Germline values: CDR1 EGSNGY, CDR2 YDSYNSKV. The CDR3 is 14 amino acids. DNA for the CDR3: TGTGCCACCTGGGACGGGCCGGGTCATCATAAGAAACTCTTT. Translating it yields CATWDGPGHHKKLF.

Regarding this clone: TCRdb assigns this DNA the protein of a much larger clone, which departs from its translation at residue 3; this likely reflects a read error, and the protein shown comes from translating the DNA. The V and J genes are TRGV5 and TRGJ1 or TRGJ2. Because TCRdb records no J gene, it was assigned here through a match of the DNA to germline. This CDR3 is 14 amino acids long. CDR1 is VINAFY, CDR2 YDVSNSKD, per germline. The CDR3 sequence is CAAWDRPLRYKKLF. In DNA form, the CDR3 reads TGTGCCGCCTGGGACAGGCCGTTACGTTATAAGAAACTCTTT.

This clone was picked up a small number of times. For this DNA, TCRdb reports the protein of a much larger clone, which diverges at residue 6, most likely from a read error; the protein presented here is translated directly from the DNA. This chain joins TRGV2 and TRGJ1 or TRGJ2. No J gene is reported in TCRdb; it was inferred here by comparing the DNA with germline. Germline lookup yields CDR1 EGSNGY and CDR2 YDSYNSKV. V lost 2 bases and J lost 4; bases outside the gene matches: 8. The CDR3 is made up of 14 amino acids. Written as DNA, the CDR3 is TGTGCCACCTGGGACGAGCCAAAATATTATAAGAAACTCTTT. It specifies CATWDEPKYYKKLF.

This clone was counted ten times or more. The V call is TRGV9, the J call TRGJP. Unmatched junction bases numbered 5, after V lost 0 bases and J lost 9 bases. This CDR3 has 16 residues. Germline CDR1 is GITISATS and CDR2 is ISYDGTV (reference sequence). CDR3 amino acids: CALWEVHRLGKKIKVF. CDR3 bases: TGTGCCTTGTGGGAGGTGCATCGGTTGGGCAAAAAAATCAAGGTATTT.

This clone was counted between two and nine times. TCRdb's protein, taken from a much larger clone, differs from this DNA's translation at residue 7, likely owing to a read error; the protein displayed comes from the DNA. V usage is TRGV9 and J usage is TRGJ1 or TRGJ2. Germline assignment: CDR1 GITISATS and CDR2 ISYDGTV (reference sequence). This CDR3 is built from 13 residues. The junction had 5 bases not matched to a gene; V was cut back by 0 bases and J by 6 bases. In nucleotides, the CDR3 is TGTGCCTTGTGGGAGGTGCAGAGTTATAAGAAACTCTTT. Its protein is CALWEVQSYKKLF.

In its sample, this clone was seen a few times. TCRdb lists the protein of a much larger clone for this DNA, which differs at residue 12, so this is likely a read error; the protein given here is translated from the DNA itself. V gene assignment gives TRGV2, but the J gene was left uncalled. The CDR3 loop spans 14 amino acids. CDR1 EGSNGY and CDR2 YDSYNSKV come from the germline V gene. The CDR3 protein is CATWDGQIYYKELF. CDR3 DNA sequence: TGTGCCACCTGGGACGGGCAGATTTATTATAAGGAACTCTTT.

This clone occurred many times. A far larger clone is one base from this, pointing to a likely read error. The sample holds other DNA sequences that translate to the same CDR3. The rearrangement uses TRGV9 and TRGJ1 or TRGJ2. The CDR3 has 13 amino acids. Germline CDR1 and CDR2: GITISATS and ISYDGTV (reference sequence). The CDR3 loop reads CALWDSPWYKKLF. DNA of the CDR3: TGTGCCTTATGGGACTCCCCGTGGTATAAGAAACTCTTT.